Shown below are 26 T cell receptor beta chains from a single sample sequenced in a study of cytomegalovirus exposure and HLA in healthy donors. PCR primers comprised 60 Vbeta and 13 Jbeta primers. The data were produced by immunoSEQ multiplex PCR, yet TCRdb's version contains in-frame clones alone and is incomplete. This sample has 150,000 to 200,000 clones; over 65% occur once, and the top ten carry about 2.4%. Sequencing was done on a sample of PBMCs. The receptors were gathered from a man aged 55-75 years in good health and CMV-seronegative.

V gene TRBV6-1 combines with J gene TRBJ2-5, with TRBD1 identical over 7 bases. CDR3 length: 14 amino acids. Germline V gene sequence: CDR1 MNHNS, CDR2 SASEGT. The V and J ends lost 7 bases and 2 bases, in that order; junction bases with no gene match: 7. The CDR3 DNA sequence: TGTGCCAGCAACCAACCGGGACAGCAAGAGACCCAGTACTTC. Residues: CASNQPGQQETQYF.

This clone was found once. Other DNA sequences of this sample code for an identical CDR3. The V call is TRBV6-5, the J call TRBJ2-7; 7 bases align to TRBD1. The ends lost 5 bases at V and 1 base at J; junction bases unmatched: 2. Germline V lookup: CDR1 MNHEY, CDR2 SVGAGI. This CDR3 has 13 amino acids. CDR3 coding DNA: TGTGCCAGCAGTCACAGGGGTTCCTACGAGCAGTACTTC. Encoded protein: CASSHRGSYEQYF.

The chain is built from TRBV9 and TRBJ2-1; 7 bases map to TRBD2. This CDR3 has 18 amino acids. CDR1 and CDR2 (germline): SGDLS, YYNGEE. The J segment lost 4 bases and the V segment lost 2 bases, leaving 15 bases of the junction unmatched. The CDR3 reads CASSVTPAGDSNYNEQFF. The CDR3 DNA follows: TGTGCCAGCAGCGTTACCCCCGCGGGGGACTCAAATTACAATGAGCAGTTCTTC. The entire variable domain, with the rest obtained from reference TRBV9 and TRBJ2-1, is as follows: DSGVTQTPKHLITATGQRVTLRCSPRSGDLSVYWYQQSLDQGLQFLIQYYNGEERAKGNILERFSAQQFPDLHSELNLSSLELGDSALYFCASSVTPAGDSNYNEQFFGPGTRLTVL.

This CDR3 is CASSRDSFTNYGYTF. CDR3 nucleotide sequence: TGTGCCAGCAGTCGGGACAGCTTTACTAACTATGGCTACACCTTC. J is TRBJ1-2 and V is TRBV2, with 7 bases fitting TRBD1. J lost 0 bases, V lost 5 bases, and 6 bases had no gene match. Germline V lookup: CDR1 SNHLY, CDR2 FYNNEI. The CDR3 runs 15 residues.

The chain recombines TRBV6-6 with TRBJ2-1, with 12 nucleotides matching TRBD2. Trimming at V came to 4 bases and at J to 9 bases, leaving 10 bases not matched to a gene. The CDR3 loop spans 16 amino acids. Germline V lookup: CDR1 MNHNY, CDR2 SVGAGI (reference sequence). CDR3 nucleotide sequence: TGTGCCAGCAGTTCCCCTGGGACTAGCGGGCAAATTGAGCAGTTCTTC. It specifies CASSSPGTSGQIEQFF.

CDR3 sequence: CSVGQGALNTEAFF. The CDR3 DNA is TGCAGCGTTGGTCAGGGGGCCTTGAACACTGAAGCTTTCTTT. The gene calls are TRBV29-1 and TRBJ1-1, with 8 bases that match TRBD1. Germline CDR1 SQVTM, CDR2 ANQGSEA. The CDR3 sequence is 14 residues long. Losses at the gene ends were 4 bases for V and 0 bases for J; bases not matched to a gene: 4.

This sequence joins TRBV5-1 and TRBJ2-3; weak D call: TRBD1 (6 bases). From germline, CDR1 is SGHRS and CDR2 YFSETQ. The V and J ends lost 4 bases and 0 bases respectively, with 15 bases between them. The length of the CDR3 is 16 residues. The CDR3 sequence: CASSLGQSPSTDTQYF. As DNA, the CDR3 is TGCGCCAGCAGCCTAGGACAGTCCCCTAGCACAGATACGCAGTATTTT. The variable domain in full, with the rest retrieved from reference TRBV5-1 and TRBJ2-3, is KAGVTQTPRYLIKTRGQQVTLSCSPISGHRSVSWYQQTPGQGLQFLFEYFSETQRNKGNFPGRFSGRQFSNSRSEMNVSTLELGDSALYLCASSLGQSPSTDTQYFGPGTRLTVL.

This sequence joins TRBV5-1 and TRBJ2-7; 9 nucleotides line up with TRBD2. V lost 4 bases to trimming and J lost 6 bases; unmatched junction nucleotides: 8. The CDR3 extends over 14 amino acids. From germline, CDR1 is SGHRS and CDR2 YFSETQ. CDR3 protein: CASSPISGGGEQYF. CDR3 nucleotides: TGCGCCAGCAGCCCTATTAGCGGGGGTGGCGAGCAGTACTTC.

V gene TRBV18 combines with J gene TRBJ2-2, with 8 bases identical to TRBD2. CDR3 length: 17 amino acids. The germline V gene encodes CDR1 KGHSH and CDR2 LQKENI. V shed 3 bases and J 8 bases; nucleotides not matched to a gene: 14. CDR3 coding DNA: TGTGCCAGCTCACCGGCCCTCACGGGAGGGCCTATGGGGGAGCTGTTTTTT. This codes for CASSPALTGGPMGELFF.

V is TRBV28 and J is TRBJ1-2, with 9 bases lining up with TRBD1. CDR3 length: 16 amino acids. Trimming at V came to 3 bases and at J to 1 base, leaving 6 bases not matched to a gene. Per the germline V gene, CDR1 is MDHEN and CDR2 is SYDVKM. CDR3 sequence (DNA): TGTGCCAGCAGTTTGCCGGGACAGGGTGGTAACTATGGCTACACCTTC. This codes for CASSLPGQGGNYGYTF.

V usage is TRBV9 and J usage is TRBJ2-3; 7 nucleotides match TRBD2. Germline V gene data show CDR1 as SGDLS and CDR2 as YYNGEE. The length of the CDR3 is 17 residues. V gave up 0 bases and J gave up 3 bases; unmatched junction bases: 10. DNA of the CDR3: TGTGCCAGCAGCGTAGGCCCTAGCGGAGGGGTAACAGATACGCAGTATTTT. Translating it yields CASSVGPSGGVTDTQYF.

In nucleotides, the CDR3 is TGTGCCAGCAGTAGACAGGGCAGCTCTGGAAACACCATATATTTT. This gives the protein CASSRQGSSGNTIYF. The chain carries TRBV6-5 and TRBJ1-3, with TRBD1 matching over 7 bases. V dropped 5 bases and J dropped 0; count of bases not matched to a gene: 4. This CDR3 contains 15 residues. Looked up from germline, CDR1 is MNHEY and CDR2 is SVGAGI.

The rearrangement joins TRBV15 to TRBJ2-7; 10 positions agree with TRBD1. CDR1 is LNHNV, CDR2 YYDKDF, per germline (reference sequence). V dropped 1 base and J dropped 5; count of bases not matched to a gene: 5. The CDR3 consists of 15 residues. CDR3 coding DNA: TGTGCCACCAGCAGAGGGGGACAGGGGACCCACGAGCAGTACTTC. Protein: CATSRGGQGTHEQYF.

The chain is built from TRBV7-2 and TRBJ2-1; 7 bases agree with TRBD1. J gave up 2 bases and V 6 bases, and 4 bases lay outside the gene matches. CDR1 and CDR2 (germline): SGHTA, FQGNSA. This CDR3 has 14 amino acids. The CDR3 nucleotides are TGTGCCAGCAGATCCGGGACAGCCTACAATGAGCAGTTCTTC. As protein: CASRSGTAYNEQFF.

The chain recombines TRBV30 with TRBJ2-3; D gene uncertain. CDR3 length: 12 residues. The V gene lost 8 bases and the J gene lost 0 bases, with 9 bases spanning the gap. Germline V gene sequence: CDR1 GTSNPN, CDR2 SVGIG (reference sequence). In nucleotides, the CDR3 is TGTGCCCTGGGCTCTAGCACAGATACGCAGTATTTT. It codes for CALGSSTDTQYF.

This sequence joins TRBV29-1 and TRBJ1-5, with D possibly being TRBD1 (6 bases). CDR3 length: 13 residues. Trimming took 5 bases from V and 2 from J, leaving 10 bases between them. Germline values: CDR1 SQVTM, CDR2 ANQGSEA. CDR3 nucleotides: TGCAGCGTTAGCAGGGGACGCAATCAGCCCCAGCATTTT. Its protein is CSVSRGRNQPQHF.

The rearrangement joins TRBV18 to TRBJ1-5, with D uncertain. The CDR3 sequence is 14 residues long. In germline, CDR1 is KGHSH, CDR2 LQKENI. The V gene lost 3 bases and the J gene lost 0 bases, with 6 bases spanning the gap. The CDR3 DNA reads as TGTGCCAGCTCACCGGGCAGTAGCAATCAGCCCCAGCATTTT. Protein: CASSPGSSNQPQHF.

The chain uses TRBV7-9 and TRBJ1-1; perhaps TRBD1 as D (6 bases). Germline V gene sequence: CDR1 SEHNR, CDR2 FQNEAQ (reference sequence). Trimming left V 0 bases short and J 0 bases short, with 14 bases between. The CDR3 totals 17 residues. CDR3 sequence (DNA): TGTGCCAGCAGCTTAGCGCTCACAGGGACCATGAACACTGAAGCTTTCTTT. This sequence encodes CASSLALTGTMNTEAFF.

V and J are TRBV11-2 and TRBJ1-3, with TRBD1 matching 7 bases. With 6 bases clipped from V and 2 bases from J, the junction kept 7 bases outside the gene matches. The V gene's germline CDR1 is SGHAT and CDR2 FQNNGV. CDR3 length: 15 residues. The CDR3 sequence: CASSLTGDPGNTIYF. The DNA of the CDR3 is TGTGCCAGCAGTCTCACAGGGGATCCTGGAAACACCATATATTTT.

This clone appeared a single time. The gene calls are TRBV5-1 and TRBJ2-3; 8 bases line up with TRBD2. Looked up from germline, CDR1 is SGHRS and CDR2 is YFSETQ. This CDR3 region has 15 residues. The V and J ends lost 4 bases and 1 base, in that order; junction bases with no gene match: 5. The CDR3 spells CASSDLLAGTDTQYF. CDR3 sequence (DNA): TGCGCCAGCAGCGACCTACTAGCGGGCACAGATACGCAGTATTTT.

This CDR3 reads CASSYDRATDTQYF. The DNA of the CDR3 is TGTGCCAGCAGTTACGACAGGGCCACAGATACGCAGTATTTT. V is TRBV6-5 and J is TRBJ2-3; 7 nucleotides match TRBD1. V lost 2 bases to trimming and J lost 2 bases; unmatched junction nucleotides: 1. Germline V gene data show CDR1 as MNHEY and CDR2 as SVGAGI. This CDR3 comprises 14 residues.

V usage is TRBV6-1 and J usage is TRBJ1-1; D is unresolved. The CDR3 loop spans 14 amino acids. Trimming shortened V by 2 bases and J by 4 bases, and 11 bases separated the two germline ends. CDR1 and CDR2 from the germline V gene are MNHNS and SASEGT. CDR3 region: CASSENGQVTEAFF. DNA of the CDR3: TGTGCCAGCAGTGAAAATGGGCAGGTCACTGAAGCTTTCTTT.

In nucleotides, the CDR3 is TGCGCCAGCAGATCAGACAGGGCAGATACGCAGTATTTT. Its protein product is CASRSDRADTQYF. The chain employs TRBV5-1 and TRBJ2-3; 7 bases are a match to TRBD1. Germline CDR1 is SGHRS and CDR2 is YFSETQ. The CDR3 is 13 amino acids. Germline trimming cut 5 bases from V and 4 bases from J; bases unmatched to any gene: 4.

This chain joins TRBV4-2 and TRBJ2-2, with D possibly TRBD2 on 6 matching bases. V was pared by 0 bases and J by 6 bases, with 8 bases between. CDR3 length: 14 amino acids. From germline, CDR1 is LGHNA and CDR2 YNFKEQ. Written as DNA, the CDR3 is TGTGCCAGCAGCCAAGATTCGGGGGCCGGGGAGCTGTTTTTT. Encoded protein: CASSQDSGAGELFF.

This clone was observed once. J is TRBJ2-5 and V is TRBV27, with 7 bases lining up with TRBD1. This CDR3 is 14 amino acids long. After removal of 6 bases from V and 2 bases from J, the junction contained 6 bases not matched to a gene. The germline CDR1 and CDR2 sequences are MNHEY and SMNVEV (reference sequence). CDR3 coding DNA: TGTGCCAGCAGAAGTGACAGGGTACAAGAGACCCAGTACTTC. Amino acid sequence: CASRSDRVQETQYF.

V usage is TRBV29-1 and J usage is TRBJ2-7; D remains ambiguous. Germline assignment: CDR1 SQVTM and CDR2 ANQGSEA. The V and J ends lost 4 bases and 1 base respectively, with 5 bases between them. The CDR3 is 11 amino acids. CDR3 DNA: TGCAGCGTTGGAGCGTCCTACGAGCAGTACTTC. It specifies CSVGASYEQYF.